The 31 T cell receptor beta chains given below trace back to one sample, sequenced in a study of blood T cell repertoires in COVID-19. The repertoire was sequenced with immunoSEQ multiplex PCR; TCRdb's copy has only in-frame clones and lacks some. This sample has 80,000 or so clones; around 86% occur once, and the top ten carry around 1.9%. The sample taken for sequencing was peripheral blood. These receptors were taken from a woman aged 55-70 years with acute or convalescent COVID-19.

The gene calls are TRBV30 and TRBJ2-3, with D unresolved. The V end lost 1 base, the J end lost 5 bases, and 10 bases lay between the germline ends. The CDR3 totals 13 residues. Germline CDR1 GTSNPN, CDR2 SVGIG (reference sequence). This CDR3 is CAWSARMGDTQYF. The CDR3 nucleotides are TGTGCCTGGAGTGCTAGAATGGGAGATACGCAGTATTTT.

The chain uses TRBV7-2 and TRBJ2-7, with 8 bases fitting TRBD2. Germline loops: CDR1 SGHTA, CDR2 FQGNSA. V dropped 7 bases and J dropped 2; count of bases not matched to a gene: 7. This CDR3 region has 14 residues. Here the CDR3 DNA reads TGTGCCAGCAACCCGGGGGGGGTAGCCTACGAGCAGTACTTC. Amino acid sequence: CASNPGGVAYEQYF.

The rearrangement links TRBV7-2 to TRBJ2-7, with 8 bases aligning to TRBD1. CDR3 length equals 13 residues. Germline CDR1 SGHTA, CDR2 FQGNSA. J gave up 5 bases and V 5 bases, and 5 bases lay outside the gene matches. CDR3 sequence reads: CASSRDRGDEQYF. The CDR3 region has the DNA TGTGCCAGCAGCCGTGACAGGGGAGACGAGCAGTACTTC.

The V call is TRBV6-5, the J call TRBJ2-1; D possibly corresponds to TRBD1 (5 bases). The CDR3 has 12 amino acids. Deletions cut 2 bases from V and 15 bases from J, with 14 bases between. Germline V gives CDR1 MNHEY, CDR2 SVGAGI. CDR3 sequence: CASSYDAGFPFF. CDR3 DNA sequence: TGTGCCAGCAGTTACGACGCAGGGTTCCCGTTCTTC.

This clone was recorded only once. V and J are TRBV15 and TRBJ1-4, with 7 bases matching TRBD1. There are 18 residues in the CDR3. Looked up from germline, CDR1 is LNHNV and CDR2 is YYDKDF (reference sequence). Trimming removed 3 bases from V and 3 bases from J; junction bases left unmatched: 13. The CDR3 DNA reads TGTGCCACCAGCAGTCGGACAGGTGGTTTCATTGCTAATGAAAAACTGTTTTTT. Its translation is CATSSRTGGFIANEKLFF.

V is TRBV27 and J is TRBJ2-7; D perhaps matches TRBD2 (7 bases). V lost 2 bases and J 0 bases, leaving 11 bases between the germline ends. The CDR3 runs to 15 residues. Germline values: CDR1 MNHEY, CDR2 SMNVEV (reference sequence). CDR3 residues: CASSLRGGSSYEQYF. CDR3 nucleotide sequence: TGTGCCAGCAGTTTAAGGGGGGGGTCCTCCTACGAGCAGTACTTC.

The chain carries TRBV24-1 and TRBJ2-1; 7 nucleotides line up with TRBD2. The CDR3 contains 14 residues. V trimming: 4 bases; J trimming: 5 bases; junction bases outside the gene matches: 4. Germline V gene data show CDR1 as KGHDR and CDR2 as SFDVKD. CDR3: CATSESGIDNEQFF. In nucleotides, the CDR3 is TGTGCCACCAGTGAAAGCGGGATCGACAATGAGCAGTTCTTC.

This chain uses TRBV12-5 with TRBJ1-1; D is unresolved. Germline loops: CDR1 LGHNT, CDR2 FRNRAP. The CDR3 spans 13 residues. Trimming removed 4 bases from V and 1 base from J, with 7 bases in between. The CDR3, as DNA: TGTGCTAGTGGTTCCAGAACGAACACTGAAGCTTTCTTT. Amino acid sequence: CASGSRTNTEAFF.

V and J are TRBV27 and TRBJ1-1; TRBD1 is a possible D gene (5 bases). CDR1 is MNHEY and CDR2 is SMNVEV in the germline V gene (reference sequence). The CDR3 is 14 residues long. Deletions cut 3 bases from V and 1 base from J, with 9 bases between. The CDR3 loop is CASSFGRENTEAFF. The CDR3 nucleotides are TGTGCCAGCAGTTTCGGCAGGGAGAACACTGAAGCTTTCTTT.

The rearrangement links TRBV9 to TRBJ2-7; TRBD2 matches at 16 bases. Germline CDR1 reads SGDLS; CDR2 reads YYNGEE. This CDR3 comprises 17 residues. The trim removed 3 bases at V and 7 bases at J, leaving 10 bases unmatched. CDR3 coding DNA: TGTGCCAGCAGCGATCCCGGGACTAGCGGGAGGGCTGGAGAGCAGTACTTC. Amino acids: CASSDPGTSGRAGEQYF. The whole variable domain, filled in from reference TRBV9 and TRBJ2-7, reads DSGVTQTPKHLITATGQRVTLRCSPRSGDLSVYWYQQSLDQGLQFLIQYYNGEERAKGNILERFSAQQFPDLHSELNLSSLELGDSALYFCASSDPGTSGRAGEQYFGPGTRLTVT.

The genes are TRBV3-1 (or the pseudogene TRBV3-2) and TRBJ2-3; 8 nucleotides match TRBD1. V lost 7 bases and J lost 1; bases outside the gene matches: 4. CDR1 is LGHDT and CDR2 is YNNKEL in the germline V gene (reference sequence). There are 14 residues in the CDR3. The CDR3 spells CASTAQGGTDTQYF. The CDR3 coding sequence is TGTGCCAGCACCGCACAGGGGGGCACAGATACGCAGTATTTT.

J is TRBJ1-1 and V is TRBV20-1, with D hard to call. The CDR3 extends over 11 amino acids. The V and J ends lost 1 base and 7 bases respectively, with 7 bases between them. The V gene's germline CDR1 is DFQATT and CDR2 SNEGSKA (reference sequence). The chain's CDR3 is CSARATREAFF. In nucleotides, the CDR3 is TGCAGTGCTAGAGCGACTCGTGAAGCTTTCTTT.

V is TRBV23-1 and J is TRBJ2-7, with TRBD2 matching over 9 bases. TRBV23-1 is an ORF, and what it does is uncertain. V was clipped by 3 bases and J by 0 bases; unmatched bases: 9. The CDR3 spans 17 residues. The CDR3: CASSQVAGGSRSYEQYF. For the CDR3, the DNA is TGCGCCAGCAGTCAGGTCGCGGGAGGGTCCCGCTCCTACGAGCAGTACTTC.

The V and J genes are TRBV27 and TRBJ1-2; 9 nucleotides align to TRBD1. With V trimmed by 0 bases and J by 8 bases, 16 bases remained unmatched. Germline V gene data show CDR1 as MNHEY and CDR2 as SMNVEV (reference sequence). This CDR3 has 18 amino acids. The CDR3 DNA sequence: TGTGCCAGCAGTTTATCCCTATTTGCGGGGACAGGGTTAGACGGCTACACCTTC. Amino acid sequence: CASSLSLFAGTGLDGYTF.

The V and J genes are TRBV12-3 or TRBV12-4 and TRBJ2-1; tentatively, D is TRBD1 (5 bases). This CDR3 has 13 residues. Trimming removed 1 base at V and 6 bases at J, with 7 bases between. The CDR3 region has the DNA TGTGCCAGCAGTTTAGGAAGGGGCAATGAGCAGTTCTTC. Its translation is CASSLGRGNEQFF.

J is TRBJ2-7 and V is TRBV6-6; TRBD2 is a possible D gene (5 bases). There are 14 residues in the CDR3. CDR1 is MNHNY, CDR2 SVGAGI, per germline (reference sequence). Trimming removed 5 bases from V and 2 bases from J, with 13 bases in between. The CDR3 sequence: CASSAGEVTYEQYF. CDR3 sequence (DNA): TGTGCCAGCAGTGCCGGGGAAGTAACCTACGAGCAGTACTTC.

CDR3 protein: CASSLDPGLYTF. Written as DNA, the CDR3 is TGTGCCAGCAGCTTAGACCCAGGATTGTACACCTTC. The V and J genes are TRBV7-9 and TRBJ1-2, with unresolved D. Germline assignment: CDR1 SEHNR and CDR2 FQNEAQ (reference sequence). Trimming cost V 1 base and J 11 bases, with 11 bases left between them. The CDR3 consists of 12 residues.

The chain combines TRBV18 with TRBJ2-2, with 8 bases fitting TRBD2. This CDR3 spans 17 amino acids. Germline-derived CDR1 and CDR2 are KGHSH and LQKENI. J lost 4 bases, V lost 3 bases, and 10 bases had no gene match. The CDR3 is CASSPSASGGTTGELFF. The CDR3, as DNA: TGTGCCAGCTCACCCTCGGCCAGCGGGGGAACCACCGGGGAGCTGTTTTTT.

The J gene is TRBJ1-5, the V gene TRBV7-2; D unresolved. Germline V gene sequence: CDR1 SGHTA, CDR2 FQGNSA. The CDR3 sequence is 13 residues long. V lost 1 base to trimming and J lost 3 bases, with 4 bases between them. The CDR3 here is CASSLVLNQPQHF. In DNA form, the CDR3 reads TGTGCCAGCAGCTTAGTCCTCAATCAGCCCCAGCATTTT.

The chain employs TRBV15 and TRBJ1-5, with TRBD1 identical over 9 bases. This CDR3 spans 17 amino acids. The junction had 17 bases not matched to a gene; V was cut back by 5 bases and J by 9 bases. Looked up from germline, CDR1 is LNHNV and CDR2 is YYDKDF (reference sequence). The CDR3 loop is CATSAPGTGTLRVPQHF. The CDR3 DNA sequence: TGTGCCACCAGCGCCCCCGGGACAGGGACCCTTCGGGTGCCCCAGCATTTT.

CDR3 sequence (DNA): TGTGCCAGCAGAGGACATCCCAACACTGAAGCTTTCTTT. As protein: CASRGHPNTEAFF. V is TRBV2 and J is TRBJ1-1, with a tentative D call TRBD1 (5 bases). Per the germline V gene, CDR1 is SNHLY and CDR2 is FYNNEI. The CDR3 length is 13 residues. V dropped 6 bases and J dropped 2 bases, with 10 bases sitting between them.

The rearrangement joins TRBV7-9 to TRBJ1-3; 7 nucleotides line up with TRBD1. Germline V gene lookup returns CDR1 SEHNR and CDR2 FQNEAQ (reference sequence). The V and J ends lost 2 bases and 0 bases, in that order; junction bases with no gene match: 4. This CDR3 comprises 16 residues. In DNA form, the CDR3 reads TGTGCCAGCAGCTTAAGGGCAGGGGGCTCTGGAAACACCATATATTTT. This sequence encodes CASSLRAGGSGNTIYF.

This chain joins TRBV10-1 and TRBJ1-1; tentatively, D is TRBD1 (5 bases). The germline V gene has CDR1 WNHNN and CDR2 SYGVQD (reference sequence). The CDR3 is made up of 10 amino acids. Trimming took off 8 bases at V and 10 bases at J, with 11 bases between the two ends. This CDR3 reads CASGRRGAFF. As DNA, the CDR3 is TGCGCCAGCGGTCGGAGGGGAGCTTTCTTT.

This clone was found once. V and J are TRBV5-1 and TRBJ2-4; TRBD2 is a possible D gene (6 bases). In germline, CDR1 is SGHRS, CDR2 YFSETQ. V was trimmed by 0 bases and J by 8 bases, leaving 9 bases between them. This CDR3 has 13 amino acids. The CDR3 bases are TGCGCCAGCAGCTTGGTCAGGGAGGACATTCAGTACTTC. It translates to CASSLVREDIQYF.

J is TRBJ2-2 and V is TRBV19; a weak D match, TRBD1 (6 bases). In germline, CDR1 is LNHDA, CDR2 SQIVND (reference sequence). There are 16 residues in the CDR3. V shed 4 bases and J shed 6 bases, with 18 bases lying between them. The CDR3 DNA reads as TGTGCCAGTAGTAAAAGTCCCGGGACATTGGCCGGGGAGCTGTTTTTT. Its protein product is CASSKSPGTLAGELFF.

As for this clone: The same CDR3 also results from other DNA sequences found in this sample. The genes are TRBV6-5 and TRBJ2-5; 7 bases are shared with TRBD1. The junction had 3 bases not matched to a gene; V was cut back by 6 bases and J by 2 bases. The CDR3 length is 13 residues. Germline loops: CDR1 MNHEY, CDR2 SVGAGI. The CDR3 loop reads CASSRDRQETQYF. CDR3 sequence (DNA): TGTGCCAGCAGCAGGGACAGACAAGAGACCCAGTACTTC.

The V gene is TRBV5-1, the J gene TRBJ2-7; TRBD1 agrees at 10 bases. Germline lookup yields CDR1 SGHRS and CDR2 YFSETQ. The CDR3 has 14 residues. With 3 bases clipped from V and 5 bases from J, the junction kept 5 bases outside the gene matches. This CDR3 is CASSSLDRGHEQYF. CDR3 DNA sequence: TGCGCCAGCAGCTCGTTAGACAGGGGGCACGAGCAGTACTTC.

This clone was seen more than once but under ten times. The chain uses TRBV28 and TRBJ1-6; possibly TRBD1 for D (5 bases). Trimming took 5 bases from V and 8 from J, leaving 13 bases between them. The CDR3 covers 14 residues. Germline V gene data show CDR1 as MDHEN and CDR2 as SYDVKM. CDR3 DNA sequence: TGTGCCAGCAGTCCCCCCGGGGGTCATTCACCCCTCCACTTT. Encoded protein: CASSPPGGHSPLHF.

This sequence joins TRBV10-2 and TRBJ2-3; TRBD1 matches at 7 bases. V trimming: 2 bases; J trimming: 4 bases; junction bases outside the gene matches: 6. The CDR3 totals 15 residues. Germline V lookup: CDR1 WSHSY, CDR2 SAAADI. The CDR3 DNA reads as TGCGCCAGCAGTGAGACCGACAGGGTCCCAGATACGCAGTATTTT. As protein: CASSETDRVPDTQYF.

This clone was detected many times. The chain couples TRBV5-5 to TRBJ1-1; unclear D gene. Germline-derived CDR1 and CDR2 are SGHKS and YYEKEE (reference sequence). The CDR3 has 12 amino acids. V lost 3 bases to trimming and J lost 7 bases, with 10 bases between them. The CDR3 spells CASSSGGIEAFF. Written as DNA, the CDR3 is TGTGCCAGCAGCTCTGGCGGGATTGAAGCTTTCTTT.

As DNA, the CDR3 is TGTGCCAGCAGCTCCGCCGGGATCTACAATGAGCAGTTCTTC. Amino acid sequence: CASSSAGIYNEQFF. The rearrangement joins TRBV7-2 to TRBJ2-1; TRBD2 is a possible D gene (5 bases). The CDR3 covers 14 residues. Germline assignment: CDR1 SGHTA and CDR2 FQGNSA. V lost 4 bases, J lost 3 bases, and 10 bases lay in between.